The 5 T cell receptor beta chains below all came from one sample that was sequenced in a study of human T cells and chemical hapten exposure. Stated time point: patch test 1, 2 weeks after DPC sensitization. Treatment denoted: therapeutic diphenylcyclopropenone sensitization with weekly scalp DPC. A single record per CDR3 protein comes from TCRdb applying MiXCR to the RACE reads. The repertoire includes 95,000 to 130,000 distinct CDR3 sequences, 9% to 13% of them detected once, and 1.3% to 1.5% sits in the top ten. The input for sequencing was whole blood, taken in connection with sensitization to the hapten diphenylcyclopropenone (DPC). The receptors here all came from a woman in her forties or fifties with alopecia areata. Some clones in this sample may be carry-over from other donors' samples.

The table lists this clonotype with many counts. J is TRBJ2-3 and V is TRBV4-3; D uncertain. Germline lookup yields CDR1 LGHNA and CDR2 YSLEER. CDR3 size: 16 residues. Trimming removed 0 bases from V and 4 bases from J, with 14 bases in between. CDR3 DNA: TGCGCCAGCAGCCAAGACCCCTATCCGGCTCCAGATACGCAGTATTTT. Residues: CASSQDPYPAPDTQYF.

This clonotype has a count of ten or more. This rearrangement joins TRBV20-1 to TRBJ2-5; TRBD2 matches 11 bases. Germline CDR1 reads DFQATT; CDR2 reads SNEGSKA (reference sequence). Germline trimming cut 0 bases from V and 4 bases from J; bases unmatched to any gene: 4. There are 15 residues in the CDR3. The DNA of the CDR3 is TGCAGTGCTAGAGATCGACTAGCGGGAAGAGAGACCCAGTACTTC. Translating gives CSARDRLAGRETQYF.

This clonotype occurred a few times. The chain links TRBV11-2 to TRBJ2-5, with 7 bases that match TRBD1. The germline V gene has CDR1 SGHAT and CDR2 FQNNGV. CDR3 size: 14 residues. The J segment lost 6 bases and the V segment lost 4 bases, leaving 8 bases of the junction unmatched. Here the CDR3 DNA reads TGTGCCAGCAGCTCAGCACAGGGGTGGCAGACCCAGTACTTC. Translated: CASSSAQGWQTQYF.

This clonotype turned up a few times. The J gene is TRBJ2-7, the V gene TRBV20-1, with 9 positions matching TRBD2. V shed 0 bases and J 0 bases; nucleotides not matched to a gene: 6. This CDR3 is 16 amino acids long. Germline-derived CDR1 and CDR2 are DFQATT and SNEGSKA (reference sequence). The DNA of the CDR3 is TGCAGTGCTAGAGACCCGACTAGCGGCTTCTCCTACGAGCAGTACTTC. Its translation: CSARDPTSGFSYEQYF.

This clonotype was observed a few times. The rearrangement links TRBV28 to TRBJ1-6, with 12 bases aligning to TRBD1. Trimming cost V 4 bases and J 8 bases; bases outside gene matches: 6. CDR1 MDHEN and CDR2 SYDVKM come from the germline V gene. This CDR3 has 16 amino acids. Here the CDR3 reads CASSSWGQGADSPLHF. Here the CDR3 DNA reads TGTGCCAGCAGTTCTTGGGGACAGGGGGCGGATTCACCCCTCCACTTT.